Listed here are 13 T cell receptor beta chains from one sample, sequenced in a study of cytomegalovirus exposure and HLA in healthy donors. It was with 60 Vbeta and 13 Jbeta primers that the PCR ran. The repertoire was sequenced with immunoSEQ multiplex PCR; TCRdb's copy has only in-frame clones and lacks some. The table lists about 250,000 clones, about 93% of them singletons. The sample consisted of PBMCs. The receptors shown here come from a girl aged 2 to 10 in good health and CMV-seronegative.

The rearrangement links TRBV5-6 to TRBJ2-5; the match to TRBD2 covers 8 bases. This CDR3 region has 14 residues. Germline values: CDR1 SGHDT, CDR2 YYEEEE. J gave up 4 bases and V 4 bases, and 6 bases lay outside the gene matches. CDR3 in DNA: TGTGCCAGCAGCCAACTCGGGGGGGGAGAGACCCAGTACTTC. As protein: CASSQLGGGETQYF.

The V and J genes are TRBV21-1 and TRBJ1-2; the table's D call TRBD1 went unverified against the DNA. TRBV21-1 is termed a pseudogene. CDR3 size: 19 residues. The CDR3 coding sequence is TGTGCCAGCAGCAAAGCGCCCCGGGACAGGGGGCGCGGTAACTATGGCTACACCTTC. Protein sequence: CASSKAPRDRGRGNYGYTF.

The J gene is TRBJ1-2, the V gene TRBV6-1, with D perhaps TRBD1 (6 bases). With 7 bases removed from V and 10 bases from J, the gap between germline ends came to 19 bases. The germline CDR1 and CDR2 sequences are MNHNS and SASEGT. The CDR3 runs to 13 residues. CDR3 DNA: TGTGCCAGCACCACGGGAGGTGCAGGGGCCTACACCTTC. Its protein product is CASTTGGAGAYTF.

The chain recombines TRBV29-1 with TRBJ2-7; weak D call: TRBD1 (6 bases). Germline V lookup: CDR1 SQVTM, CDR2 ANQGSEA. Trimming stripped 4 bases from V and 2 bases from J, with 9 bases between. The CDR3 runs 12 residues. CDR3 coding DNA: TGCAGCGTTGGGACAGTCACCTACGAGCAGTACTTC. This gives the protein CSVGTVTYEQYF.

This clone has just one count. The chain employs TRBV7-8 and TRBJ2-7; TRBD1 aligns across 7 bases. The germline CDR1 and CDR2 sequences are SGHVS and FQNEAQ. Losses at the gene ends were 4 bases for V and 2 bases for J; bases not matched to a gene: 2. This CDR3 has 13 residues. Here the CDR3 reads CASSSGQPYEQYF. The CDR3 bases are TGTGCCAGCAGCTCGGGACAGCCCTACGAGCAGTACTTC.

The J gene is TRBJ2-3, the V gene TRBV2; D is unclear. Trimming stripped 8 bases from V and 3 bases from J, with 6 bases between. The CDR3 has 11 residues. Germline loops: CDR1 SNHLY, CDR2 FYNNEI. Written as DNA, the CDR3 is TGTGCCAGCTCCCGGACAGATACGCAGTATTTT. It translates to CASSRTDTQYF.

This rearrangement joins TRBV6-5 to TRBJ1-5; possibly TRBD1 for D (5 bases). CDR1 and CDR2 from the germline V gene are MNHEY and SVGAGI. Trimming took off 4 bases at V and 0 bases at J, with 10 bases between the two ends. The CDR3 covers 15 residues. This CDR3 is CASSSDSYSNQPQHF. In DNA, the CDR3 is TGTGCCAGCAGTTCCGACAGCTATAGCAATCAGCCCCAGCATTTT.

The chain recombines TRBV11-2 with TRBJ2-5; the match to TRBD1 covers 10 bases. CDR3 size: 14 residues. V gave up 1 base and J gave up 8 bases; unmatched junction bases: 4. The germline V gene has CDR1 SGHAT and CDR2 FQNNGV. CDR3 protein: CASSLATGGQTQYF. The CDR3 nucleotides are TGTGCCAGCAGCTTAGCGACAGGGGGCCAAACCCAGTACTTC.

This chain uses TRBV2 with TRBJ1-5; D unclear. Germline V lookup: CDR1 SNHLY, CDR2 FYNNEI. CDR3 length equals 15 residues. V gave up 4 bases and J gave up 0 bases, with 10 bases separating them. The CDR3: CASSGSTGSNQPQHF. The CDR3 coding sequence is TGTGCCAGCAGTGGGTCGACGGGTAGCAATCAGCCCCAGCATTTT.

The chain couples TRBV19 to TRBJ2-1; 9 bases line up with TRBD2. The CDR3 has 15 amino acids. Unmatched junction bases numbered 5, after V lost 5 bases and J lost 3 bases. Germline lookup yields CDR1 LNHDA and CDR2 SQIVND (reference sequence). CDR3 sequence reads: CASSLLAGLYNEQFF. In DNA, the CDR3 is TGTGCCAGTAGTCTTCTAGCGGGGCTCTACAATGAGCAGTTCTTC.

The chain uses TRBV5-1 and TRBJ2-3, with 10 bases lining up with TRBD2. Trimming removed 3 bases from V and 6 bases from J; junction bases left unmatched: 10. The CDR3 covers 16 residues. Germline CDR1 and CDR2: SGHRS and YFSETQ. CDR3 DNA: TGCGCCAGCAGCTGGGTGGGGACTAGCGTCCCCGATACGCAGTATTTT. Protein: CASSWVGTSVPDTQYF.

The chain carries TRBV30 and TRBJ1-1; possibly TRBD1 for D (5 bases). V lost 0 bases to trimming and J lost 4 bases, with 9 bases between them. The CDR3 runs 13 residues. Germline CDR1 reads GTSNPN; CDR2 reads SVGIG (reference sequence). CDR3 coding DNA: TGTGCCTGGAGTGTAGTGCAGGGCACTGAAGCTTTCTTT. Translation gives CAWSVVQGTEAFF.

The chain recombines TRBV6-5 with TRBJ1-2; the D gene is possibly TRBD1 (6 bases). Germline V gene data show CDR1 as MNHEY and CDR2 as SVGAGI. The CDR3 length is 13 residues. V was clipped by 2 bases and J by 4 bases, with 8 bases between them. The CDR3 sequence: CASSYGGGYGYTF. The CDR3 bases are TGTGCCAGCAGTTACGGGGGCGGCTATGGCTACACCTTC.